This T cell receptor beta chain comes out of a study of cytomegalovirus exposure and HLA in healthy donors. It was with 60 Vbeta and 13 Jbeta primers that the PCR ran. Profiling relied on immunoSEQ multiplex PCR, and the TCRdb table lists in-frame clones only, not all of them. The sample contains approximately 140,000 clones, roughly 84% of which appear only once. The CDR3 contains 14 residues. Trimming cost V 2 bases and J 6 bases, with 10 bases left between them. The germline V gene encodes CDR1 SGHDN and CDR2 FVKESK. This sequence joins TRBV14 and TRBJ2-2; D may be TRBD1 (6 bases). The source of this sequence is a girl between 2 and 10 years old in good health and CMV-seronegative. Sequenced: PBMCs. The CDR3: CASSQLTGPGELFF. DNA of the CDR3: TGTGCCAGCAGCCAACTGACAGGCCCCGGGGAGCTGTTTTTT.